Presented here are 22 T cell receptor beta chains from one specimen sequenced in a study of blood T cell repertoires in COVID-19 (dated by TCRdb to the early 2020s). Library creation used the immunoSEQ multiplex PCR assay. TCRdb mirrors the immuneACCESS table, restricted to in-frame sequences. Some clones are absent from its copies; in checked studies, under half trace to an unresolved V gene, and the reason for the others is unknown. Here the sample has 95,000 to 100,000 clones; approximately 89% occur a single time. Clones ranked in the top ten supply under 14% of the sample. Sequencing was carried out using peripheral blood. The receptors here all came from a woman in her 30s with acute or convalescent COVID-19.

The J gene is TRBJ1-2, the V gene TRBV29-1; TRBD1 aligns across 7 bases. The CDR3 spans 17 residues. From germline, CDR1 is SQVTM and CDR2 ANQGSEA. J lost 6 bases, V lost 7 bases, and 23 bases had no gene match. The CDR3, as DNA: TGCAGCGCCCGGACACCGGGACAGCGGGCTAGGGTTGATGGCTACACCTTC. Its translation: CSARTPGQRARVDGYTF.

The chain carries TRBV5-3 and TRBJ1-4; D is undetermined. TRBV5-3 is an ORF for which the function is uncertain. The CDR3 consists of 17 residues. Deletions cut 7 bases from V and 4 bases from J, with 23 bases between. CDR3 nucleotide sequence: TGTGCCAGAGGTCTTGTTGGCCCGGGGAGTGATAATGAAAAACTGTTTTTT. Translating it yields CARGLVGPGSDNEKLFF.

The chain uses TRBV28 and TRBJ2-3; D is unclear. V was cut by 2 bases and J by 3 bases, with 9 bases left in between. Germline V gene sequence: CDR1 MDHEN, CDR2 SYDVKM. The CDR3 is made up of 14 amino acids. DNA of the CDR3: TGTGCCAGCAGTTTAGGGCAAATAACAGATACGCAGTATTTT. It translates to CASSLGQITDTQYF.

In its sample, this clone was seen once. One junction end disagrees with the germline gene, perhaps due to a read error. The genes are TRBV5-1 and TRBJ2-5; TRBD1 matches at 7 bases. This CDR3 contains 15 residues. Looked up from germline, CDR1 is SGHRS and CDR2 is YFSETQ. The CDR3 is CASSPTGTGQKTQYF. CDR3 DNA: TGCGCCAGCAGCCCGACAGGGACGGGCCAAAAGACCCAGTACTTC. Variable domain in full (rest from reference TRBV5-1 and TRBJ2-5): KAGVTQTPRYLIKTRGQQVTLSCSPISGHRSVSWYQQTPGQGLQFLFEYFSETQRNKGNFPGRFSGRQFSNSRSEMNVSTLELGDSALYLCASSPTGTGQKTQYFGPGTRLLVL.

In its sample, this clone was seen once. The chain uses TRBV11-2 and TRBJ2-7, with D possibly being TRBD2 (5 bases). Germline CDR1 SGHAT, CDR2 FQNNGV. V was trimmed by 7 bases and J by 3 bases, leaving 13 bases between them. The length of the CDR3 is 13 residues. CDR3: CASTPSDFYEQYF. The DNA of the CDR3 is TGTGCCAGCACCCCCTCGGACTTCTACGAGCAGTACTTC.

The gene calls are TRBV7-8 and TRBJ2-3, with 11 positions matching TRBD1. Germline V gene data show CDR1 as SGHVS and CDR2 as FQNEAQ. The CDR3 has 17 residues. Trimming cost V 5 bases and J 10 bases; bases outside gene matches: 17. The CDR3 is CASSTRTGGAPGVAQYF. The CDR3 region has the DNA TGTGCCAGCAGCACTCGGACAGGGGGCGCCCCAGGGGTAGCGCAGTATTTT.

The chain recombines TRBV28 with TRBJ2-7, with D possibly being TRBD2 (5 bases). Germline-derived CDR1 and CDR2 are MDHEN and SYDVKM. The V gene lost 2 bases and the J gene lost 5 bases, with 13 bases spanning the gap. The CDR3 has 14 residues. CDR3 in DNA: TGTGCCAGCAGTTTACCCGGGATGCCTCACGAGCAGTACTTC. Amino acids: CASSLPGMPHEQYF. The entire variable domain, with the rest obtained from reference TRBV28 and TRBJ2-7, is as follows: DVKVTQSSRYLVKRTGEKVFLECVQDMDHENMFWYRQDPGLGLRLIYFSYDVKMKEKGDIPEGYSVSREKKERFSLILESASTNQTSMYLCASSLPGMPHEQYFGPGTRLTVT.

The V and J genes are TRBV28 and TRBJ1-3; 9 bases are a match to TRBD1. Germline V gene sequence: CDR1 MDHEN, CDR2 SYDVKM. This CDR3 has 14 residues. V shed 5 bases, J shed 4 bases, and the junction held 3 bases outside the gene matches. CDR3 in DNA: TGTGCCAGCAGTCTTGGGACAGGGGGAAACACCATATATTTT. It yields the protein CASSLGTGGNTIYF.

The chain recombines TRBV6-5 with TRBJ1-1; TRBD1 might be the D (5 bases). This CDR3 is built from 14 residues. The germline CDR1 and CDR2 sequences are MNHEY and SVGAGI. Trimming removed 6 bases at V and 0 bases at J, with 11 bases between. The CDR3 loop is CASSRGGMNTEAFF. CDR3 sequence (DNA): TGTGCCAGCAGCCGGGGGGGGATGAACACTGAAGCTTTCTTT.

The V and J genes are TRBV28 and TRBJ1-1, with 8 bases matching TRBD1. J lost 6 bases, V lost 6 bases, and 6 bases had no gene match. The germline CDR1 and CDR2 sequences are MDHEN and SYDVKM. The length of the CDR3 is 13 residues. The CDR3 bases are TGTGCCAGCAGCCTGACAGGGGAGGCTGAAGCTTTCTTT. Its translation is CASSLTGEAEAFF.

V is TRBV7-2 and J is TRBJ2-3; 8 bases are shared with TRBD2. This CDR3 is 15 amino acids long. Germline lookup yields CDR1 SGHTA and CDR2 FQGNSA. V lost 5 bases and J lost 4; bases outside the gene matches: 8. The DNA for the CDR3 is TGTGCCAGCAGCAGCCCCGGACTAGCCGCAGATACGCAGTATTTT. This sequence encodes CASSSPGLAADTQYF.

This clone has just a few counts. The chain joins TRBV7-9 to TRBJ1-1, with D uncertain. The CDR3 length is 12 residues. In germline, CDR1 is SEHNR, CDR2 FQNEAQ (reference sequence). Trimming took 6 bases from V and 1 from J, leaving 6 bases between them. CDR3 coding DNA: TGTGCCAGCAGTCCGTCGAACACTGAAGCTTTCTTT. Amino acid sequence: CASSPSNTEAFF.

This chain connects TRBV7-3 to TRBJ2-7, with D perhaps matching TRBD1 (6 bases). Per germline, CDR1 SGHTA and CDR2 FQGTGA. Deletions cut 1 base from V and 2 bases from J, with 12 bases between. CDR3 length equals 15 residues. The CDR3 DNA reads TGTGCCAGCAGCTTAAAGGGGGACACCACCTACGAGCAGTACTTC. Its translation: CASSLKGDTTYEQYF.

This chain connects TRBV5-1 to TRBJ1-4; D possibly corresponds to TRBD1 (5 bases). The CDR3 contains 16 residues. The germline V gene encodes CDR1 SGHRS and CDR2 YFSETQ. The germline V and J ends were trimmed by 0 bases and 3 bases, with 12 bases remaining between them. The CDR3: CASSLGVAGPNEKLFF. The CDR3 DNA reads TGCGCCAGCAGCTTGGGAGTCGCAGGGCCTAATGAAAAACTGTTTTTT.

This clone turned up a few times. The rearrangement joins TRBV23-1 to TRBJ1-2; D might be TRBD1 (6 bases). TRBV23-1 is classed as an ORF, of uncertain function. Between the trimmed V and J ends, which lost 7 bases and 1 base, there was a span of 13 bases. The CDR3 is 14 residues long. The CDR3 DNA sequence: TGCGCCAGCAATCGGACAGTCTTTAACTATGGCTACACCTTC. Translation gives CASNRTVFNYGYTF.

The rearrangement joins TRBV27 to TRBJ2-7; D is perhaps TRBD2 (5 bases). CDR1 and CDR2 (germline): MNHEY, SMNVEV (reference sequence). Trimming shortened V by 6 bases and J by 1 base, and 22 bases separated the two germline ends. The CDR3 covers 17 residues. CDR3 DNA: TGTGCCAGCAGGCACCAACTAGGATCAGAAACTTCCTACGAGCAGTACTTC. It encodes CASRHQLGSETSYEQYF.

V gene TRBV18 combines with J gene TRBJ1-6; no firm D call. This CDR3 has 13 amino acids. The V gene lost 1 base and the J gene lost 10 bases, with 8 bases spanning the gap. CDR1 is KGHSH and CDR2 is LQKENI in the germline V gene. The CDR3 here is CASSPRTDSPLHF. The CDR3 DNA reads as TGTGCCAGCTCACCACGGACTGACTCACCCCTCCACTTT.

In its sample, this clone was seen once. V is TRBV28 and J is TRBJ1-2; D is perhaps TRBD1 (6 bases). V was trimmed by 5 bases and J by 4 bases, leaving 17 bases between them. Germline V lookup: CDR1 MDHEN, CDR2 SYDVKM. The CDR3 contains 15 residues. Written as DNA, the CDR3 is TGTGCCAGCAGTCCGACAGGTACCCCAGGCTATGGCTACACCTTC. Protein product: CASSPTGTPGYGYTF.

This chain uses TRBV2 with TRBJ1-2; D is possibly TRBD1 (6 bases). The CDR3 is 13 amino acids. CDR1 is SNHLY, CDR2 FYNNEI, per germline. Deletions cut 3 bases from V and 4 bases from J, with 9 bases between. For the CDR3, the DNA is TGTGCCAGCAGTGACGGGGGGGCCTATGGCTACACCTTC. As protein: CASSDGGAYGYTF.

This clone was observed a single time. The chain employs TRBV5-1 and TRBJ2-1, with D possibly TRBD2 on 6 matching bases. The V gene's germline CDR1 is SGHRS and CDR2 YFSETQ. The CDR3 loop spans 15 amino acids. Trimming stripped 4 bases from V and 5 bases from J, with 16 bases between. CDR3 region: CASSPERREDNEQFF. DNA for the CDR3: TGCGCCAGCAGCCCGGAGCGGAGGGAGGACAATGAGCAGTTCTTC.

V usage is TRBV30 and J usage is TRBJ1-4, with D tentatively TRBD1 (5 bases). The CDR3 length is 13 residues. In germline, CDR1 is GTSNPN, CDR2 SVGIG (reference sequence). V lost 1 base to trimming and J lost 3 bases, with 6 bases between them. The CDR3: CAWSGQPNEKLFF. CDR3 DNA: TGTGCCTGGAGTGGACAGCCTAATGAAAAACTGTTTTTT.

The J gene is TRBJ2-7, the V gene TRBV5-1, with a possible D match to TRBD1 (6 bases). Germline V CDR1 and CDR2: SGHRS, YFSETQ. This CDR3 has 12 residues. The V gene lost 5 bases and the J gene lost 3 bases, with 9 bases spanning the gap. For the CDR3, the DNA is TGCGCCAGCAGGGACAGCTACTACGAGCAGTACTTC. Its translation is CASRDSYYEQYF. The full variable domain, completed using reference TRBV5-1 and TRBJ2-7, is KAGVTQTPRYLIKTRGQQVTLSCSPISGHRSVSWYQQTPGQGLQFLFEYFSETQRNKGNFPGRFSGRQFSNSRSEMNVSTLELGDSALYLCASRDSYYEQYFGPGTRLTVT.